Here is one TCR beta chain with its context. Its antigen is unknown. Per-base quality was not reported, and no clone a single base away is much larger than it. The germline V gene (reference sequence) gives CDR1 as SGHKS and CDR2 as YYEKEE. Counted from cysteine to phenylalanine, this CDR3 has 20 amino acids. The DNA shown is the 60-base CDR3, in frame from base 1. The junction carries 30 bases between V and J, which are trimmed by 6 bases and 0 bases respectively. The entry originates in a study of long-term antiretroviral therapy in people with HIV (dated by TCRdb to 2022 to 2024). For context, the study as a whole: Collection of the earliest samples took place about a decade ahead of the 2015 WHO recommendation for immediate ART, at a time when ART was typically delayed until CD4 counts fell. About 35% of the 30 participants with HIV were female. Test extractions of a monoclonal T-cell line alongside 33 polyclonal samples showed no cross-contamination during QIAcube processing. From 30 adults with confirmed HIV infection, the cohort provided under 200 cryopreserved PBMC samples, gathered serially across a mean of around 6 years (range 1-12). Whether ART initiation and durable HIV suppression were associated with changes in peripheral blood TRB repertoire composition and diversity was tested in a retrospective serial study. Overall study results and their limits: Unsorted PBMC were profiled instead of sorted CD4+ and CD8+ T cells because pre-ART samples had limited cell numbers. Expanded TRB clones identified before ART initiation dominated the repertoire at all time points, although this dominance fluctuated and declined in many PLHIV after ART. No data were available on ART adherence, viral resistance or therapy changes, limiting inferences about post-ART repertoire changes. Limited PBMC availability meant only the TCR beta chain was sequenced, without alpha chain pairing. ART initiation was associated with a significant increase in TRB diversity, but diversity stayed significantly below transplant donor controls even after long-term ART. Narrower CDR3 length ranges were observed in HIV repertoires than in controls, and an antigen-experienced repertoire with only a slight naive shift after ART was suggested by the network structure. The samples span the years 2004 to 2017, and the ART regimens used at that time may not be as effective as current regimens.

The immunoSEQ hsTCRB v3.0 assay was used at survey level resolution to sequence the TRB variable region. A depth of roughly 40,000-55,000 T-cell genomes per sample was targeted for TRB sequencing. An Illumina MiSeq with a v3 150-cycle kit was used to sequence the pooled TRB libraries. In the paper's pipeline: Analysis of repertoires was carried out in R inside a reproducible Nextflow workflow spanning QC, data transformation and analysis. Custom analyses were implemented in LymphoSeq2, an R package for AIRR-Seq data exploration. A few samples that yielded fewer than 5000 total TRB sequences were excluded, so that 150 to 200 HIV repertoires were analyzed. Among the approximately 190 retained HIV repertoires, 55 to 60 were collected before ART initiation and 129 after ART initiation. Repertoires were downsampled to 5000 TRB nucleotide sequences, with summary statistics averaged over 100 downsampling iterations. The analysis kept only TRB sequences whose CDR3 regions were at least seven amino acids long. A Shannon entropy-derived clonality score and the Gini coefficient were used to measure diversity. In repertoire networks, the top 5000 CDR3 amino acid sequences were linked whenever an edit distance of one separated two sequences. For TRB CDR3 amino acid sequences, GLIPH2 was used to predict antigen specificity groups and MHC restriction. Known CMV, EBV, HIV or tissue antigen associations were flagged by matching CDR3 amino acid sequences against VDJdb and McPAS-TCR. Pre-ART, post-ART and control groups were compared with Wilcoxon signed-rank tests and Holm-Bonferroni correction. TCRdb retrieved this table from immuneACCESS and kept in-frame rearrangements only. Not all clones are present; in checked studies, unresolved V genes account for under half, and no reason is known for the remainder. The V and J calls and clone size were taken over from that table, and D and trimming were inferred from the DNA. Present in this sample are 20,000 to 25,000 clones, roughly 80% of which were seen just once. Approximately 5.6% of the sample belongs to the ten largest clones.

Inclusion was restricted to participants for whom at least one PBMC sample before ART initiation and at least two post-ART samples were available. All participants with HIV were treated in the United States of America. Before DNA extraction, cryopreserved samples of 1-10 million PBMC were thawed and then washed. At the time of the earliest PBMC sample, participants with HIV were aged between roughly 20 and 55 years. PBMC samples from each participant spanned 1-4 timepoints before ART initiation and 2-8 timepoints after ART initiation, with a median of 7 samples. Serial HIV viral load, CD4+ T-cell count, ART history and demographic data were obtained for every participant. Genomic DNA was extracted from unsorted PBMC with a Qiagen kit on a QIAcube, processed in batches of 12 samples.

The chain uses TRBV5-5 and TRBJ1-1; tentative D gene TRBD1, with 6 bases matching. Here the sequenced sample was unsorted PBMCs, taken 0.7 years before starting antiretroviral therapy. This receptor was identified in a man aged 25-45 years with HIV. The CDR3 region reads CASTQDRSFENYQMNTEAFF. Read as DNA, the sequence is TGTGCCAGCACTCAGGACAGATCCTTCGAAAACTATCAAATGAACACTGAAGCTTTCTTT. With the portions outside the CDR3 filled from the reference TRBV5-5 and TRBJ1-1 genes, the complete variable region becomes DAGVTQSPTHLIKTRGQQVTLRCSPISGHKSVSWYQQVLGQGPQFIFQYYEKEERGRGNFPDRFSARQFPNYSSELNVNALLLGDSALYLCASTQDRSFENYQMNTEAFFGQGTRLTVV.